This TCR beta chain stems from a study of early T cells in non-severe SARS-CoV-2 infection (dated by TCRdb to the early 2020s). General notes on the study: Bulk RNA from unsorted whole blood was used for TCR sequencing, so alpha and beta chains could not be paired. Here is what the overall study found, with its caveats: VDJdb matching was skewed toward anti-spike CD8 responses and likely underestimated virus-specific expansions by missing private and CD4 specificities.

The library was prepared using 5' RACE. The sequencer listed for this sample is NextSeq 500. The TCR library protocol attached unique molecular identifiers to individual cDNA molecules to correct for sequencing error and PCR bias. Both TCR alpha and beta chains were sequenced, and tight co-correlation was observed between alpha and beta sequence abundances in each sample. In the authors' own workflow: Decombinator V4 was used to perform V gene, J gene and CDR3 annotation of TCR sequences. Expanded TCRs were defined as changing significantly between any two time points under a Poisson model with p below 0.0001. TCR abundances were normalised to the total number of TCRs sequenced per sample and expressed as counts per million. MAIT TCRs were defined by TRAV1-2 paired with TRAJ12, TRAJ20 or TRAJ33, and iNKT TCRs by TRAV10 paired with TRAJ18. VDJdb, accessed 1 November 2021, was searched for CMV, EBV and SARS-CoV-2 annotated TCRs, with TCRs annotated for multiple antigens excluded. TCRdb reprocessed the public reads (quality trimming at Q25 with fastp, clone calling with MiXCR) and kept in-frame beta chains. Entries are consolidated by CDR3 protein sequence, retaining the most common genes and DNA. These V and J calls are TCRdb output, not the study's own analysis. Within this sample are about 83,000 distinct CDR3 sequences, with 9% to 15% of them counted one time only. The biggest ten clones account for just over 6.5% of the sample.

The CDR3 sequence holds 15 residues, the cysteine and phenylalanine included. Only the CDR3 DNA stays, 45 bases, in frame from base 1. Looking up the germline V gene (reference sequence) yields CDR1 GTSNPN and CDR2 SVGIG. V is clipped by 1 base and J by 2 bases, and the sequence between their germline boundaries is 15 bases long. The study was a case-control design nested within a healthcare worker cohort in London, UK, with weekly nasopharyngeal swab PCR tests and blood sampling. Between 23 and 31 March 2020, the week of the UK lockdown, healthcare workers were enrolled and then followed up weekly for as long as 16 weeks. This clonotype came up many times. Its antigen is still unknown. Nothing much larger sits one base from this clone, and base qualities are not available.

The chain couples TRBV30 to TRBJ2-7; a tentative D match to TRBD2 spans 6 bases. The sequenced material came from whole blood. The sequence derives from an adult who was a healthcare worker with PCR-confirmed SARS-CoV-2 infection or an uninfected control (not recorded which). The CDR3 amino acid sequence is: CAWSEAGWGTYEQYF. The DNA sequence follows: TGTGCCTGGAGTGAGGCGGGATGGGGAACCTACGAGCAGTACTTC.